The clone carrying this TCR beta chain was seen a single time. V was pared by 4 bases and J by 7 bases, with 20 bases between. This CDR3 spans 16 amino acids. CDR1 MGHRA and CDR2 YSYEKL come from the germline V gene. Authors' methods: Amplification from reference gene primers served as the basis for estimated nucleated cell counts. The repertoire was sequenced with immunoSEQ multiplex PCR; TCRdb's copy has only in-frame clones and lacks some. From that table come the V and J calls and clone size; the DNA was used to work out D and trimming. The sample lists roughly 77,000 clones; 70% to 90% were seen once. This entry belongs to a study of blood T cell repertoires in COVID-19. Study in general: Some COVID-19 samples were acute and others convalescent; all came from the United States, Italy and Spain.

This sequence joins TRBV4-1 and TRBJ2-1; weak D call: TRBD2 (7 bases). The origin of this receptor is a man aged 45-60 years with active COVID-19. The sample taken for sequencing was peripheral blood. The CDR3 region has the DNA TGCGCCAGCAGCCGCGGACAGCGGGGAGGCCTGAATGAGCAGTTCTTC. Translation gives CASSRGQRGGLNEQFF.